This T cell receptor (beta chain) was documented in a study of blood T cell repertoires in COVID-19. Across the study: Collection of acute and convalescent COVID-19 samples took place in the United States, Italy and Spain.

Clones were read by immunoSEQ multiplex PCR, and TCRdb kept only the in-frame ones, dropping some. The sample records around 270,000 clones, 84% being singletons. V lost 3 bases to trimming and J lost 1 base, with 16 bases between them. This CDR3 contains 16 residues. Germline lookup yields CDR1 MDHEN and CDR2 SYDVKM. The TCR comes from a woman in her thirties or forties who had recovered from COVID-19. V is TRBV28 and J is TRBJ2-7; weak D call: TRBD2 (5 bases). Sequenced input: peripheral blood. The CDR3 is CASSFDAVRRSYEQYF. The CDR3 region has the DNA TGTGCCAGCAGTTTCGACGCAGTTAGGAGGTCCTACGAGCAGTACTTC.